This TCR beta chain stems from a study of T cell responses to AZD1222 COVID-19 vaccine. The V segment lost 2 bases and the J segment 10 bases; nucleotides outside the gene matches: 7. In germline, CDR1 is KGHSH, CDR2 LQKENI. The CDR3 loop spans 13 amino acids. TCRdb's copy holds only in-frame clones and misses some; the assay was immunoSEQ multiplex PCR. Among about 150,000 clones, approximately 85% were seen once, and the ten largest hold roughly 4%. The sample here was peripheral blood, taken on day 0 of MenACWY control vaccination. The chain joins TRBV18 to TRBJ1-1, with 7 bases aligning to TRBD1. The clonotype was recovered from an adult in good health. CDR3 coding DNA: TGTGCCAGCTCACCAGGGACAGCGCAGGGAGCTTTCTTT. It yields the protein CASSPGTAQGAFF.